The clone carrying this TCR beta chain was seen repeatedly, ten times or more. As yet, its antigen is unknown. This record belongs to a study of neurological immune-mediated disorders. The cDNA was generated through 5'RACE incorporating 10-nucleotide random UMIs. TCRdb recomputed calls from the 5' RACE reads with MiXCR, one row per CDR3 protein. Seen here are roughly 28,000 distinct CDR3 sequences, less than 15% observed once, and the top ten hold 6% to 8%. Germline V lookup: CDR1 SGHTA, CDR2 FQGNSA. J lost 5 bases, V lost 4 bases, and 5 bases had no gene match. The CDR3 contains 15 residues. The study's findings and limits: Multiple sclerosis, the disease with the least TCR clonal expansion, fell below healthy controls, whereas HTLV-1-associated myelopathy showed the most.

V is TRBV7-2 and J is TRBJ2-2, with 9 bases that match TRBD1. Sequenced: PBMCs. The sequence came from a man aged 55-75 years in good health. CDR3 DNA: TGTGCCAGCAGCTACAGGGGGCTCGGGACCGGGGAGCTGTTTTTT. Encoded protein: CASSYRGLGTGELFF.